The source of this T cell receptor (beta chain) is a study of cytomegalovirus exposure and HLA in healthy donors. Germline lookup yields CDR1 LNHNV and CDR2 YYDKDF (reference sequence). The CDR3 has 16 amino acids. V dropped 2 bases and J dropped 7 bases, with 21 bases sitting between them. PCR was performed using 60 Vbeta and 13 Jbeta primers. The protocol was immunoSEQ multiplex PCR, while the TCRdb copy is restricted to in-frame clones and leaves out a portion. The sample carries some 150,000 clones, roughly 81% recorded once. The source of this sequence is a woman in her forties or fifties in good health and CMV-seronegative. V usage is TRBV15 and J usage is TRBJ2-7; possible D gene TRBD2, 7 bases. Input material: PBMCs. The CDR3 region has the DNA TGTGCCACCAGCAGATCTCGCGGGGGCGGCCCTTGTGAGCAGTACTTC. This codes for CATSRSRGGGPCEQYF.